This T cell receptor (beta chain) was sequenced during a study of ipilimumab plus nivolumab after autologous stem cell transplantation. With respect to this clone: No antigen is known for it.

Starting 14 to 28 days after autologous transplant, ipilimumab 1 mg/kg was given. TCRdb's copy holds only in-frame clones and misses some; the assay was immunoSEQ multiplex PCR. Among around 23,000 clones, over 65% were seen once, and the ten largest hold 20% to 30%. Overall study results and limits: Authors suggest TCR repertoire, Treg phenotype and gut microbiota support further study.

This CDR3 is 15 amino acids long. CDR1 SGHRS and CDR2 YFSETQ come from the germline V gene. J gave up 7 bases and V 7 bases, and 10 bases lay outside the gene matches. The clonotype was recovered from a male donor with diffuse large B-cell lymphoma. The specimen was PBMCs, collected in a trial of ipilimumab plus nivolumab as post-transplant consolidation. The rearrangement uses TRBV5-1 and TRBJ2-2; 10 bases agree with TRBD1. The CDR3 nucleotides are TGCGCCAGCGGAGATCGACAGGGGGCAATCGGGGAGCTGTTTTTT. Translating it yields CASGDRQGAIGELFF.